The clone carrying this T cell receptor (beta chain) was recorded a few times. The germline V gene has CDR1 LGHNA and CDR2 YNFKEQ. This CDR3 is built from 15 residues. The V and J ends lost 1 base and 5 bases respectively, with 14 bases between them. The sample is drawn from a study of blood T cell repertoires in COVID-19. Method: immunoSEQ multiplex PCR; TCRdb's copy keeps in-frame clones and lacks some. The repertoire consists of hundreds of thousands of clones, with 80% to 90% occurring once and the leading ten covering approximately 4%. The V gene is TRBV4-2, the J gene TRBJ2-5; D perhaps matches TRBD2 (5 bases). This receptor was obtained from a woman between 35 and 50 years old who had been exposed to COVID-19. Sequenced: PBMCs or T cells enriched from blood (not recorded which). CDR3 DNA: TGTGCCAGCAGCCAAGCGAGGGCTAGCCGGGAGACCCAGTACTTC. This translates into CASSQARASRETQYF.